The TCR beta chain described here comes from a study of human T cells and chemical hapten exposure. Study-level information: Patch tests put 0.01% DPC on the upper back, and the results were checked at 6 days. Whole-study findings and limits: As the donors had alopecia, their immune response may differ from healthy people's. Higher patch test scores went with higher counts of PT1 expanded TCRs. After DPC sensitization, TCRs above 1 in 1000 frequency showed no change.

This clonotype has ten or more counts. Its antigen is as yet unknown. Time point denoted: patch test 2, 6 weeks after DPC sensitization. Treatment denoted: therapeutic diphenylcyclopropenone sensitization with weekly scalp DPC. Germline V gives CDR1 SGHRS, CDR2 YFSETQ. V was clipped by 1 base and J by 0 bases, with 7 bases between them. The CDR3 runs 15 residues. Using its own MiXCR run on the RACE reads, TCRdb lists one record per CDR3 protein. In the table there are about 40,000 distinct CDR3 sequences, around 3.2% of which are singletons. The input for sequencing was whole blood, taken in connection with sensitization to the hapten diphenylcyclopropenone (DPC). This chain links TRBV5-1 with TRBJ2-2; no clear D. The clonotype comes from a man aged 35-49 years with alopecia areata. Some clones in this sample may be carry-over from other donors' samples. The CDR3 region is CASSLIQSNTGELFF. CDR3 DNA: TGCGCCAGCAGCTTGATTCAGTCGAACACCGGGGAGCTGTTTTTT.